This T cell receptor (beta chain) appears in the sequencing data of a study of T-cell reconstitution after alpha-beta-depleted transplantation in children. CDR1 SGHRS and CDR2 YFSETQ come from the germline V gene. The CDR3 totals 15 residues. Trimming cost V 5 bases and J 3 bases; bases outside gene matches: 7. This clonotype was counted between two and nine times. Unique molecular identifiers were incorporated during preparation of the TCRbeta library. TCRdb re-called the PCR reads through MiXCR, storing one row per CDR3 protein. This table has almost 600,000 distinct CDR3 sequences, around 27% appearing once.

V is TRBV5-1 and J is TRBJ2-3; TRBD2 agrees at 9 bases. This sequence originates from a boy younger than two with Wiskott-Aldrich syndrome, due to receive a stem cell transplant. This specimen was PBMCs, taken before TCRalphabeta/CD19-depleted stem cell transplant. The CDR3 DNA reads as TGCGCCAGCAGTGTCCTAGCGGGAACAACAGATACGCAGTATTTT. Protein product: CASSVLAGTTDTQYF.